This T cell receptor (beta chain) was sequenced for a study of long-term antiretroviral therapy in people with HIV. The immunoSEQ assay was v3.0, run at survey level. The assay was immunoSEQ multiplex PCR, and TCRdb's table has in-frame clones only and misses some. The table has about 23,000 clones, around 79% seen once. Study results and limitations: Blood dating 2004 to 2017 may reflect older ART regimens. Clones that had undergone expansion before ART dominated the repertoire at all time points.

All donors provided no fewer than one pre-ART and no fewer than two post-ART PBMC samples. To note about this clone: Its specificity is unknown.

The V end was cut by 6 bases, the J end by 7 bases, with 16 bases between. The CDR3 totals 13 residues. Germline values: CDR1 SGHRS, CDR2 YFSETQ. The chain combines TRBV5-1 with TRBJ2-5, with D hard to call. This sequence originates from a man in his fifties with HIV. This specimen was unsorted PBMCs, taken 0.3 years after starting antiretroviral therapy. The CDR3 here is CASKSLERGTQYF. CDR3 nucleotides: TGCGCCAGCAAGAGCTTAGAACGAGGGACCCAGTACTTC.